The 11 T cell receptor beta chains presented below share a single source sample, sequenced in a study of shared clonotypes between healthy human individuals (TCRdb year 2020). Library creation used the immunoSEQ multiplex PCR assay. The immuneACCESS repertoire file appears here via TCRdb, limited to in-frame rearrangements. These files lack a portion of the clones; in checked studies, under half of the deficit traces to unresolved V genes, and the cause of the others is not known. The sample table lists roughly 1,500,000 clones, 95% to 99% of them with a count of one. Together, the top ten hold 0.4% to 0.45% of the sample. The specimen sequenced was naive CD4+ T cells sorted from blood. What the cell subset or site label conveys for this sample: CD45RA+ positively selected. These receptors all come from a man aged 25-45 years in good health.

J is TRBJ1-1 and V is TRBV4-1; D unclear. V was clipped by 0 bases and J by 0 bases, with 5 bases between them. The CDR3 extends over 14 amino acids. From germline, CDR1 is MGHRA and CDR2 YSYEKL. This CDR3 is CASSQEELNTEAFF. The CDR3 coding sequence is TGCGCCAGCAGCCAAGAGGAGTTGAACACTGAAGCTTTCTTT.

The chain combines TRBV30 with TRBJ2-5; the D call may be TRBD1 or TRBD2 (5 bases each). Trimming removed 1 base at V and 5 bases at J, with 14 bases between. CDR1 and CDR2 (germline): GTSNPN, SVGIG (reference sequence). The CDR3 spans 14 residues. For the CDR3, the DNA is TGTGCCTGGAGTGGGGGACGGGTGAGGGAGACCCAGTACTTC. Encoded protein: CAWSGGRVRETQYF.

The J gene is TRBJ1-2, the V gene TRBV5-4, with a weak D call TRBD1 (5 bases). Germline loops: CDR1 SGHNT, CDR2 YYREEE (reference sequence). CDR3 length: 13 amino acids. V dropped 0 bases and J dropped 7 bases, with 10 bases sitting between them. Written as DNA, the CDR3 is TGTGCCAGCAGCTTGGAGGGGAGAAGTGGCTACACCTTC. Translation gives CASSLEGRSGYTF.

This rearrangement joins TRBV27 to TRBJ1-1, with D perhaps matching TRBD1 (5 bases). Trimming took off 4 bases at V and 5 bases at J, with 17 bases between the two ends. Germline V gene lookup returns CDR1 MNHEY and CDR2 SMNVEV (reference sequence). The CDR3 covers 15 residues. The CDR3: CASSSSGPNWTEAFF. In DNA form, the CDR3 reads TGTGCCAGCAGTTCCTCAGGGCCGAACTGGACTGAAGCTTTCTTT.

Regarding this clone: A read error may account for a junction end that differs from germline. V usage is TRBV5-6 and J usage is TRBJ1-1; possibly TRBD1 for D (5 bases). Germline V CDR1 and CDR2: SGHDT, YYEEEE. There are 12 residues in the CDR3. In nucleotides, the CDR3 is TGTGCCAGTAGCTCAGGGTGGACTGAAGCTTTCTTT. Encoded protein: CASSSGWTEAFF.

J is TRBJ2-2 and V is TRBV28, with a tentative D call TRBD2 (5 bases). The CDR3 runs 16 residues. Germline CDR1 MDHEN, CDR2 SYDVKM. V lost 6 bases to trimming and J lost 7 bases, with 21 bases between them. The CDR3 DNA follows: TGTGCCAGCAGGGCCGCGGGTCGACGTTTGGGCGGGGAGCTGTTTTTT. As protein: CASRAAGRRLGGELFF.

The rearrangement uses TRBV5-6 and TRBJ2-2; no clear D gene. This CDR3 comprises 13 residues. Germline V gene data show CDR1 as SGHDT and CDR2 as YYEEEE. Trimming removed 0 bases from V and 4 bases from J, with 4 bases in between. CDR3 sequence: CASSLGITGELFF. Written as DNA, the CDR3 is TGTGCCAGCAGCTTGGGTATCACCGGGGAGCTGTTTTTT.

This sequence joins TRBV6-1 and TRBJ2-3; weak D call: TRBD2 (5 bases). The V end lost 6 bases, the J end lost 2 bases, and 9 bases lay between the germline ends. The CDR3 runs to 13 residues. The V gene's germline CDR1 is MNHNS and CDR2 SASEGT. The CDR3 reads CASRVDYTDTQYF. The CDR3 coding sequence is TGTGCCAGCAGAGTCGACTACACAGATACGCAGTATTTT.

This rearrangement joins TRBV5-1 to TRBJ2-1; 8 bases fit TRBD2. CDR1 and CDR2 from the germline V gene are SGHRS and YFSETQ. After removal of 6 bases from V and 0 bases from J, the junction contained 2 bases not matched to a gene. CDR3 length equals 14 residues. In nucleotides, the CDR3 is TGCGCCAGCAACAGCGGGAGCTCCTACAATGAGCAGTTCTTC. Translating gives CASNSGSSYNEQFF. The variable domain in full, with the rest retrieved from reference TRBV5-1 and TRBJ2-1, is KAGVTQTPRYLIKTRGQQVTLSCSPISGHRSVSWYQQTPGQGLQFLFEYFSETQRNKGNFPGRFSGRQFSNSRSEMNVSTLELGDSALYLCASNSGSSYNEQFFGPGTRLTVL.

Worth noting for this clone: Germline is not matched at one junction end, which may reflect a read error. The chain is built from TRBV7-7 and TRBJ2-7; D unclear. The CDR3 has 19 residues. Germline lookup yields CDR1 SSHAT and CDR2 FNYEAQ (reference sequence). CDR3 DNA sequence: TGTGCTAGCAGCTTCCAGAATTTACACCGTCTAACGAACTCCTACGAGCAGTACTTC. Its translation: CASSFQNLHRLTNSYEQYF.

The chain has TRBV5-1 and TRBJ1-1; TRBD1 aligns across 10 bases. The length of the CDR3 is 16 residues. V lost 3 bases, J lost 3 bases, and 8 bases stayed unmatched. Germline loops: CDR1 SGHRS, CDR2 YFSETQ. The CDR3 region is CASSSGQGVGYTEAFF. In DNA form, the CDR3 reads TGCGCCAGCAGCTCAGGACAGGGGGTAGGGTACACTGAAGCTTTCTTT.